This T cell receptor (beta chain) derives from a study of blood T cell repertoires in COVID-19. Assay: immunoSEQ multiplex PCR; the TCRdb copy retains only in-frame clones and omits some. The table records some 170,000 clones, roughly 85% of them present only once. The germline V gene encodes CDR1 KGHDR and CDR2 SFDVKD. Trimming left V 6 bases short and J 5 bases short, with 6 bases between. The CDR3 is 11 residues long. The sequence was obtained from a man aged 35 to 55 with acute or convalescent COVID-19. The chain recombines TRBV24-1 with TRBJ1-1; TRBD1 is a possible D gene (5 bases). The sample taken for sequencing was peripheral blood. The CDR3 spells CATSRGTEAFF. Here the CDR3 DNA reads TGTGCCACCAGTCGGGGGACTGAAGCTTTCTTT.